This T cell receptor (beta chain) stems from a study of cytomegalovirus exposure and HLA in healthy donors. V was clipped by 0 bases and J by 0 bases, with 9 bases between them. The germline V gene has CDR1 SGHTA and CDR2 FQGNSA. The CDR3 contains 16 residues. The PCR used 60 Vbeta and 13 Jbeta primers. Generated by immunoSEQ multiplex PCR, the TCRdb table keeps only in-frame clones and is missing some. Of about 130,000 clones in the sample, over 60% were seen once. The chain employs TRBV7-2 and TRBJ1-3, with D unclear. The TCR originated in a human donor in good health. Sequencing was done on a sample of PBMCs. Here the CDR3 DNA reads TGTGCCAGCAGCTTAGCTGCAGATACCTCTGGAAACACCATATATTTT. This gives the protein CASSLAADTSGNTIYF.